This TCR beta chain was sequenced during a study of shared clonotypes between healthy human individuals. Study details: Per donor, three plates held CD4 naive cells, three held CD4 memory, two held CD8 naive and one held CD8 memory.

CDR1 ENHRY and CDR2 SYGVKD come from the germline V gene. The CDR3 loop spans 14 amino acids. V was pared by 2 bases and J by 9 bases, with 17 bases between. Donors had no recently reported acute infections or vaccinations and were HIV-negative. Original analysis: ImmunoSEQ gave junction-only sequences without quality scores, so filtering differed. Measured with immunoSEQ multiplex PCR; TCRdb has only the in-frame clones, and not every one. V and J calls and clone size are copied from that table; D and trimming were computed from the DNA. The repertoire consists of roughly 1,500,000 clones, with less than 99% occurring once and the leading ten covering approximately 0.4%.

Sequencing used naive CD4+ T cells sorted from blood. The subset here: CD45RA+ positively selected. V is TRBV10-3 and J is TRBJ2-7; possible D gene TRBD2, 5 bases. This TCR was sampled from a man aged 30 to 39 in good health. The DNA of the CDR3 is TGTGCCATCAGTGAGCTGGCTGCAACTAGACGGCAGTACTTC. Protein product: CAISELAATRRQYF.